This TCR beta chain was obtained from a study of OX40 agonist ivuxolimab in advanced cancers. The overall study: In this cohort, patients received ivuxolimab, an agonistic anti-OX40 (CD134) antibody. The group had a mean age of about 60 years, ranged from roughly 23 to 85, and was 82.7% male. Two patients with cutaneous melanoma and one with hepatocellular carcinoma, three in total, showed partial responses.

J gave up 3 bases and V 0 bases, and 2 bases lay outside the gene matches. The CDR3 length is 14 residues. Per germline, CDR1 GTSNPN and CDR2 SVGIG (reference sequence). Method: immunoSEQ multiplex PCR; TCRdb's copy keeps in-frame clones and lacks some. The sample yields 60,000 to 65,000 clones, around 90% seen once. A history of autoimmune disease or systemic immunosuppression excluded patients. This TCR was recovered from an adult with an advanced solid tumor such as melanoma, head and neck, liver or kidney cancer. The genes are TRBV30 and TRBJ2-7, with 10 bases identical to TRBD1. Here the sequenced sample was CD4+ or CD8+ T cells sorted from blood, taken in a trial of the OX40 agonist ivuxolimab. The CDR3 protein is CAWSVGQGGYEQYF. Here the CDR3 DNA reads TGTGCCTGGAGTGTAGGACAGGGGGGCTACGAGCAGTACTTC.